Below, 17 T cell receptor beta chains from the same sample are listed, as sequenced in a study of blood T cells in healthy people across ages. PCR was performed a second time for about 7 to 11 cycles using a sample-barcoded 5' primer and a J-beta primer mix. In TCRdb, the 5' RACE reads were re-called with MiXCR into one record per CDR3 protein. Of 1.8 million or so distinct CDR3 sequences listed, around 40% were seen once; the top ten hold 23%. The sequenced material came from blood. Receptors were obtained from a human donor in good health.

The V call is TRBV5-1, the J call TRBJ1-2; D is unresolved. Germline CDR1 and CDR2: SGHRS and YFSETQ. Trimming removed 0 bases from V and 7 bases from J, with 16 bases in between. This CDR3 has 15 amino acids. CDR3 bases: TGCGCCAGCAGCTTGGGACGGCCGTGGGAAAGTGGCTACACCTTC. Its protein product is CASSLGRPWESGYTF.

This chain links TRBV7-2 with TRBJ1-6; D not resolved. Germline V CDR1 and CDR2: SGHTA, FQGNSA. The CDR3 has 11 amino acids. V shed 4 bases and J shed 14 bases, with 9 bases lying between them. The CDR3 sequence: CASSSSLALHF. CDR3 coding DNA: TGTGCCAGCAGCTCGTCCTTGGCCCTCCACTTT. The variable domain in full, with the rest retrieved from reference TRBV7-2 and TRBJ1-6, is GAGVSQSPSNKVTEKGKDVELRCDPISGHTALYWYRQSLGQGLEFLIYFQGNSAPDKSGLPSDRFSAERTGGSVSTLTIQRTQQEDSAVYLCASSSSLALHFGNGTRLTVT.

The J gene is TRBJ2-3, the V gene TRBV20-1; possibly TRBD2 for D (5 bases). Trimming left V 3 bases short and J 2 bases short, with 12 bases between. This CDR3 contains 14 residues. Germline V gene sequence: CDR1 DFQATT, CDR2 SNEGSKA (reference sequence). CDR3 protein: CSARDTRDTDTQYF. CDR3 coding DNA: TGCAGTGCTAGGGATACTAGGGACACAGATACGCAGTATTTT.

The J gene is TRBJ2-3, the V gene TRBV20-1; 8 nucleotides agree with TRBD2. This CDR3 is 13 amino acids long. J was trimmed by 3 bases and V by 7 bases; bases with no gene match: 6. Germline CDR1 and CDR2: DFQATT and SNEGSKA (reference sequence). CDR3 bases: TGCAGTGTCCCCACTAGCGGAACAGATACGCAGTATTTT. This translates into CSVPTSGTDTQYF.

This clonotype has only a few counts. V is TRBV15 and J is TRBJ2-3, with TRBD1 identical over 9 bases. V was pared by 5 bases and J by 2 bases, with 8 bases of the junction left unmatched. The CDR3 sequence is 16 residues long. Germline loops: CDR1 LNHNV, CDR2 YYDKDF (reference sequence). Here the CDR3 DNA reads TGTGCCACCAGCGTGGTACGGGACAGGGACACAGATACGCAGTATTTT. This translates into CATSVVRDRDTDTQYF.

This clonotype was observed a handful of times. The CDR3 DNA reads TGTGCCAGCAGCCAAGATGGTTTCGCAGCCTCCCTTTCTAACTATGGCTACACCTTC. Residues: CASSQDGFAASLSNYGYTF. The chain links TRBV4-2 to TRBJ1-2; D is undetermined. CDR1 LGHNA and CDR2 YNFKEQ come from the germline V gene. V lost 0 bases and J lost 0, with 20 bases in between. This CDR3 region has 19 residues.

This clonotype was seen only a few times. The rearrangement uses TRBV10-3 and TRBJ1-2; 7 positions match TRBD1. In germline, CDR1 is ENHRY, CDR2 SYGVKD. V lost 6 bases to trimming and J lost 2 bases; unmatched junction nucleotides: 9. CDR3 size: 15 residues. DNA for the CDR3: TGTGCCATCAGCTTACCGACAGGGACCAACTATGGCTACACCTTC. Residues: CAISLPTGTNYGYTF.

This rearrangement joins TRBV20-1 to TRBJ1-1; the D gene is possibly TRBD1 (6 bases). Germline V lookup: CDR1 DFQATT, CDR2 SNEGSKA (reference sequence). The CDR3 sequence is 18 residues long. The V end lost 4 bases, the J end lost 11 bases, and 35 bases lay between the germline ends. The chain's CDR3 is CSAKGDSGTGIMSLSAFF. The CDR3 DNA sequence: TGCAGTGCTAAGGGGGACTCCGGAACAGGGATTATGAGCTTGAGTGCTTTCTTT.

There are a few counts of this clonotype. This chain connects TRBV7-9 to TRBJ1-6; 11 bases match TRBD1. V was clipped by 1 base and J by 8 bases; unmatched bases: 4. The length of the CDR3 is 16 residues. The germline gives CDR1 SEHNR, CDR2 FQNEAQ (reference sequence). CDR3 amino acids: CASSLGTGGRDSPLHF. CDR3 nucleotides: TGTGCCAGCAGCTTAGGGACAGGGGGCCGGGATTCACCCCTCCACTTT. The full variable domain, rest sourced from reference TRBV7-9 and TRBJ1-6, is DTGVSQNPRHKITKRGQNVTFRCDPISEHNRLYWYRQTLGQGPEFLTYFQNEAQLEKSRLLSDRFSAERPKGSFSTLEIQRTEQGDSAMYLCASSLGTGGRDSPLHFGNGTRLTVT.

V gene TRBV29-1 combines with J gene TRBJ1-1; 9 nucleotides match TRBD1. The CDR3 is 14 residues long. Per germline, CDR1 SQVTM and CDR2 ANQGSEA. Unmatched junction bases numbered 5, after V lost 1 base and J lost 5 bases. CDR3 amino acids: CSVEVTGGGTEAFF. In DNA form, the CDR3 reads TGCAGCGTTGAAGTGACAGGGGGTGGAACTGAAGCTTTCTTT.

The J gene is TRBJ1-4, the V gene TRBV7-9; TRBD1 matches at 7 bases. Germline lookup yields CDR1 SEHNR and CDR2 FQNEAQ (reference sequence). This CDR3 has 15 residues. The J segment lost 6 bases and the V segment lost 4 bases, leaving 8 bases of the junction unmatched. DNA of the CDR3: TGTGCCAGCAGCTCCCCCGGGACAGCAGATGAAAAACTGTTTTTT. This encodes CASSSPGTADEKLFF.

A few counts support this clonotype. CDR3 sequence: CASSSGSPGLFAYEQYF. CDR3 nucleotides: TGTGCCAGCAGCTCCGGTTCCCCAGGATTGTTCGCTTACGAGCAGTACTTC. The rearrangement uses TRBV11-2 and TRBJ2-7, with unresolved D. The V gene's germline CDR1 is SGHAT and CDR2 FQNNGV. The CDR3 length is 17 residues. Trimming removed 4 bases from V and 4 bases from J, with 23 bases in between.

V gene TRBV7-9 combines with J gene TRBJ1-4; the match to TRBD1 covers 10 bases. CDR1 is SEHNR and CDR2 is FQNEAQ in the germline V gene (reference sequence). The CDR3 consists of 14 residues. Germline trimming cut 6 bases from V and 6 bases from J; bases unmatched to any gene: 4. The CDR3 DNA is TGTGCCAGCAGGGAAGACAGGGGGCATGAAAAACTGTTTTTT. Amino acids: CASREDRGHEKLFF.

The chain joins TRBV5-1 to TRBJ2-1; weak D call: TRBD1 (5 bases). The germline CDR1 and CDR2 sequences are SGHRS and YFSETQ. V lost 7 bases and J lost 7, with 18 bases in between. The CDR3 is 14 residues long. CDR3 region: CASGDSEIWNEQFF. As DNA, the CDR3 is TGCGCCAGCGGAGACAGTGAAATTTGGAATGAGCAGTTCTTC.

This clonotype was seen only a few times. This chain links TRBV20-1 with TRBJ1-5; unclear D gene. The germline CDR1 and CDR2 sequences are DFQATT and SNEGSKA (reference sequence). Trimming shortened V by 2 bases and J by 2 bases, and 13 bases separated the two germline ends. The CDR3 sequence is 15 residues long. Here the CDR3 DNA reads TGCAGTGCTAGACGGCAAGGAGTCCGCAATCAGCCCCAGCATTTT. This gives the protein CSARRQGVRNQPQHF.

J is TRBJ2-7 and V is TRBV5-4; TRBD2 is a possible D gene (6 bases). This CDR3 spans 15 amino acids. Germline values: CDR1 SGHNT, CDR2 YYREEE (reference sequence). V lost 3 bases and J 5 bases, leaving 18 bases between the germline ends. CDR3 coding DNA: TGTGCCAGCAGCTGGGGGGATAAGGGGCTCCACGAGCAGTACTTC. Its protein is CASSWGDKGLHEQYF.

At least ten counts were recorded for this clonotype. This chain links TRBV7-2 with TRBJ2-7; no reliable D call. The CDR3 length is 16 residues. Germline V gene sequence: CDR1 SGHTA, CDR2 FQGNSA. Trimming took off 3 bases at V and 0 bases at J, with 15 bases between the two ends. The CDR3 sequence is CASSLGRSLSSYEQYF. The CDR3, as DNA: TGTGCCAGCAGCTTGGGTCGGTCCTTGAGCTCCTACGAGCAGTACTTC.